The T cell receptor beta chain under discussion was sequenced for a study of T-cell memory formation after mild COVID-19. Study context: Clusters of TCRs were largely donor specific. Notes on the study in general: For contracting clones, CD4+ ones sat mainly in CM and EM, CD8+ in EMRA.

TCRdb itself ran the 5' RACE reads through MiXCR, one entry per CDR3 protein. Found here are around 150,000 distinct CDR3 sequences, roughly 31% of them singletons; the top ten hold more than 10%. The CDR3 length is 14 residues. The V and J ends lost 6 bases and 7 bases respectively, with 13 bases between them. Notes on this clonotype: Its antigen remains unknown.

Sequencing used PBMCs or a T cell subset sorted from them (not recorded which). The source is an adult woman who had mild COVID-19 (a few samples of this study predate the infection). Cell type and time point are not known. The genes are TRBV12-3 or TRBV12-4 and TRBJ1-6; perhaps TRBD1 as D (6 bases). Here the CDR3 DNA reads TGTGCCAGCAGCCAAGGGGGGGGGAATTCACCCCTCCACTTT. This encodes CASSQGGGNSPLHF.